A selection of T cell receptor beta chains follows, all from one sample in a study of blood T cell repertoires in COVID-19. Sequencing was performed with immunoSEQ multiplex PCR; in TCRdb, only in-frame clones are kept and a portion is missing. Among a few hundred thousand clones listed, 85% to 90% were seen once. Sequenced material: PBMCs or T cells enriched from blood (not recorded which). The source is a man aged 30-40 years who had recovered from COVID-19. Each CDR3 is given with its conserved first and last residue. The order of the fields is J gene, D gene, V gene, clone size, CDR3 protein, CDR3 DNA. A D gene is named only where the DNA matches it firmly. The size entry is marked missing in some rows and otherwise reads once, few, many or a size class.

TRBJ1-1	NA	TRBV25-1	NA	CASRHSNTEAFF	TGTGCCAGCAGACATTCGAACACTGAAGCTTTCTTT
TRBJ1-6	NA	TRBV5-1	NA	CASTLKVGDTYNSPLHF	TGCGCCAGCACCCTCAAGGTCGGGGACACTTATAATTCACCCCTCCACTTT
TRBJ2-5	TRBD2	TRBV19	NA	CASAGTSGHVGTQYF	TGTGCCAGTGCCGGGACTAGCGGGCACGTTGGGACCCAGTACTTC
TRBJ2-1	TRBD2	TRBV6-5	few	CASSYASGSSYNEQFF	TGTGCCAGCAGTTACGCTAGCGGGAGCTCCTACAATGAGCAGTTCTTC
TRBJ1-6	TRBD1	TRBV11-2	few	CASSSGGWGSPLHF	TGTGCCAGCAGCTCAGGGGGCTGGGGATCACCCCTCCACTTT
TRBJ2-1	NA	TRBV6-1	NA	CASSEYRENYNEQFF	TGTGCCAGCAGTGAATATCGGGAGAACTACAATGAGCAGTTCTTC
TRBJ2-1	TRBD1	TRBV10-3	NA	CAIRSLGQPYNEQFF	TGTGCCATCAGATCCCTGGGACAGCCCTACAATGAGCAGTTCTTC
TRBJ1-5	NA	TRBV18	NA	CASAHGGGWQPQHF	TGTGCCAGCGCCCATGGGGGGGGCTGGCAGCCCCAGCATTTT
TRBJ1-4	TRBD1	TRBV5-1	NA	CASSLGQGIGEKLFF	TGCGCCAGCAGCTTGGGACAGGGGATTGGGGAAAAACTGTTTTTT
TRBJ1-3	NA	TRBV7-6	NA	CASSRTPGSLGNTIYF	TGTGCCAGCAGTCGTACCCCGGGGAGCCTCGGAAACACCATATATTTT
TRBJ2-7	TRBD2	TRBV13	NA	CASSLGGTSGYEQYF	TGTGCCAGCAGCTTAGGGGGGACTAGCGGCTACGAGCAGTACTTC
TRBJ2-1	TRBD2	TRBV27	NA	CASSPAGPYNEQFF	TGTGCCAGCAGCCCAGCGGGACCGTACAATGAGCAGTTCTTC